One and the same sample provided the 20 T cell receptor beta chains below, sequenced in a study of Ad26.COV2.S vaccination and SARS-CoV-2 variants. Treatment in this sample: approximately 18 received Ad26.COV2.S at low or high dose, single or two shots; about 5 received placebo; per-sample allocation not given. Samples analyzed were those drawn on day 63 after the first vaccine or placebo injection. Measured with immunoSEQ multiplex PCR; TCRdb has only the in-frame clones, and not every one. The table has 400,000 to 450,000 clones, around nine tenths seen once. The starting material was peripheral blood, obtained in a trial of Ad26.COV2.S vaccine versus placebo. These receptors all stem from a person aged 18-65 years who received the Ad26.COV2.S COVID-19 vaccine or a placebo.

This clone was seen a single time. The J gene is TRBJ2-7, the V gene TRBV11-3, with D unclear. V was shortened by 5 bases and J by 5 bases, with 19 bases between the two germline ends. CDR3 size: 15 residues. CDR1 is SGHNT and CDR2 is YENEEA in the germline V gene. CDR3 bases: TGTGCCAGCAGCCATTTGAGCGCCTCATCCGACGAGCAGTACTTC. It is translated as CASSHLSASSDEQYF. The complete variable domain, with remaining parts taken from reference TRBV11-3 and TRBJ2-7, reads EAGVVQSPRYKIIEKKQPVAFWCNPISGHNTLYWYLQNLGQGPELLIRYENEEAVDDSQLPKDRFSAERLKGVDSTLKIQPAELGDSAVYLCASSHLSASSDEQYFGPGTRLTVT.

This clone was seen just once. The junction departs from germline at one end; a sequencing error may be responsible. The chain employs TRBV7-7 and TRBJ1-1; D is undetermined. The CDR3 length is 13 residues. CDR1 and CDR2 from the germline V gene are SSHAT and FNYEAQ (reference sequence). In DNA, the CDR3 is TGTGCTAGCAGCTTATTTGAGAACACTGAAGCTTTCTTT. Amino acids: CASSLFENTEAFF.

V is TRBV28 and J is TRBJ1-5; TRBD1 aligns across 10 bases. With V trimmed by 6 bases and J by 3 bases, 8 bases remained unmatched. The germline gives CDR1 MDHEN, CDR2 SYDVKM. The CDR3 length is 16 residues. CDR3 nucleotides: TGTGCCAGCAGCCCGCCGGGACAGGGGTCCAATCAGCCCCAGCATTTT. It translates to CASSPPGQGSNQPQHF.

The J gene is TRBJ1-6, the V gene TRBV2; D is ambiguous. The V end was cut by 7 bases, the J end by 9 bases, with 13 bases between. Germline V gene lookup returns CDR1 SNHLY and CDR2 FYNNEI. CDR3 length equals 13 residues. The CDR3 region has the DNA TGTGCCAGCACCGAGGGTGGGGTTTCACCCCTCCACTTT. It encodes CASTEGGVSPLHF.

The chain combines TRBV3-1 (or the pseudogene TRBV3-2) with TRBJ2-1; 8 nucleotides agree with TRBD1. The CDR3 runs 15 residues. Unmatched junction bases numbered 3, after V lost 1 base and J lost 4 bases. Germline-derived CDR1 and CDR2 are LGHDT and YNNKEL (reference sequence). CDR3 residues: CASSQAGQVYNEQFF. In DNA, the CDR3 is TGTGCCAGCAGCCAAGCGGGACAGGTATACAATGAGCAGTTCTTC.

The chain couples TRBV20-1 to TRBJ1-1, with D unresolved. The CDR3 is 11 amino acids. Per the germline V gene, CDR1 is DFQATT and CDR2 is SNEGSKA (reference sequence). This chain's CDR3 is CRVEGLTEAFF. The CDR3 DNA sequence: TGCAGAGTTGAAGGTCTCACTGAAGCTTTCTTT.

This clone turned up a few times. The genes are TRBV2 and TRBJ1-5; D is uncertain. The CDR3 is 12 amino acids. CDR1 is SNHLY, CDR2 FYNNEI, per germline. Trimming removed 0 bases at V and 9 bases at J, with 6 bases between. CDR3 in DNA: TGTGCCAGCAGTGAAGCCACCCGGCCCCAGCATTTT. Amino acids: CASSEATRPQHF.

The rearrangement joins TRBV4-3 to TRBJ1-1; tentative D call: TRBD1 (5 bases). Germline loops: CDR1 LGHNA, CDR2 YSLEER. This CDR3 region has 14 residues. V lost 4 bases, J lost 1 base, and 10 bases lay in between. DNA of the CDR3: TGCGCCAGCAGCCCTGGGACGGCGAACACTGAAGCTTTCTTT. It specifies CASSPGTANTEAFF.

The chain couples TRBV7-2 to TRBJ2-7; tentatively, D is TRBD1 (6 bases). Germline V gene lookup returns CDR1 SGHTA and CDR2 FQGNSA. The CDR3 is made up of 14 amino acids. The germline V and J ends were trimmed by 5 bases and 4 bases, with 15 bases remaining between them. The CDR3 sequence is CASSTPGTQYEQYF. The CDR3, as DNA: TGTGCCAGCAGCACTCCCGGGACACAGTACGAGCAGTACTTC.

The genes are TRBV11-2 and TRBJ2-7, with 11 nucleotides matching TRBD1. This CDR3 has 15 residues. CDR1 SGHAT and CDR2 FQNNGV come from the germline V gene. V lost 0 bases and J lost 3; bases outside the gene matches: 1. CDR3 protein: CASSLDGTGGYEQYF. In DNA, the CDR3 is TGTGCCAGCAGCTTAGATGGGACAGGGGGCTACGAGCAGTACTTC.

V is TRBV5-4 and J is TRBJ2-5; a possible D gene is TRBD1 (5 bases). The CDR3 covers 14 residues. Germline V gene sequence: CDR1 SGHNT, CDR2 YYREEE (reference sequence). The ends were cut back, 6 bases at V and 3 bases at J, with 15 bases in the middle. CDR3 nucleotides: TGTGCCAGCACCAAAGGGGCGGAAGAAGAGACCCAGTACTTC. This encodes CASTKGAEEETQYF.

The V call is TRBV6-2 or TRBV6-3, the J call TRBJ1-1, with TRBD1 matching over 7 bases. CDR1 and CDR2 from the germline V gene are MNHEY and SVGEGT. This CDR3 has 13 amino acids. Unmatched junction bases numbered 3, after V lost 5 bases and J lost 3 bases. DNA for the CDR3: TGTGCCAGCAGTGGACAGGCCCACACTGAAGCTTTCTTT. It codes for CASSGQAHTEAFF.

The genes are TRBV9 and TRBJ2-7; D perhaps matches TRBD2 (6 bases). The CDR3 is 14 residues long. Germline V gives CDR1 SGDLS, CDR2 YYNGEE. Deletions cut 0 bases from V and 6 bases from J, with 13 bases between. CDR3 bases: TGTGCCAGCAGCGTAGGCGACGGGAGTGTCGAGCAGTACTTC. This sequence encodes CASSVGDGSVEQYF.

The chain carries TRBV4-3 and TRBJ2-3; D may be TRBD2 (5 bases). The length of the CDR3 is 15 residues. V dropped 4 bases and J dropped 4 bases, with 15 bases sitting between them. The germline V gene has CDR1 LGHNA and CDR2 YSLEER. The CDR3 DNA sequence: TGCGCCAGCAGCCGGGGTAGCCTGGGAGCAGATACGCAGTATTTT. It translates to CASSRGSLGADTQYF.

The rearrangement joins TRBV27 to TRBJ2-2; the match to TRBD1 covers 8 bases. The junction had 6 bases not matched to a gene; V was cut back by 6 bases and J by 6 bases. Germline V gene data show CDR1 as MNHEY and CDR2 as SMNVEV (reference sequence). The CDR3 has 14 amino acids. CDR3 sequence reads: CASSTQGASGELFF. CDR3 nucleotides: TGTGCCAGCAGCACTCAGGGGGCGTCCGGGGAGCTGTTTTTT.

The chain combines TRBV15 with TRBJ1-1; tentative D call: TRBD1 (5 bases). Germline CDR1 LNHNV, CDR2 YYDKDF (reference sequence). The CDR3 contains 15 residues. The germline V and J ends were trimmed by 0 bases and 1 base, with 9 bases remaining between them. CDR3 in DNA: TGTGCCACCAGCAGAGATCAGACAGAGAACACTGAAGCTTTCTTT. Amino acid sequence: CATSRDQTENTEAFF.

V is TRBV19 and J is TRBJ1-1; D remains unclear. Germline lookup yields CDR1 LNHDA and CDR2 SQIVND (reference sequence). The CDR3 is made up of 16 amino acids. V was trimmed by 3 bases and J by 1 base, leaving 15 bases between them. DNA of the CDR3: TGTGCCAGTAGTATGCCTACCTCGTTAGCGAACACTGAAGCTTTCTTT. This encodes CASSMPTSLANTEAFF.

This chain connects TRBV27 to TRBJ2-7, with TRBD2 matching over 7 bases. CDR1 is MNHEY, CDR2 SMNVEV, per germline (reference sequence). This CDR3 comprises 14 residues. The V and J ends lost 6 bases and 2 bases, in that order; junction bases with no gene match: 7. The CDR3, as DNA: TGTGCCAGCAGAGATATAGCGGGCCCCTACGAGCAGTACTTC. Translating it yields CASRDIAGPYEQYF.

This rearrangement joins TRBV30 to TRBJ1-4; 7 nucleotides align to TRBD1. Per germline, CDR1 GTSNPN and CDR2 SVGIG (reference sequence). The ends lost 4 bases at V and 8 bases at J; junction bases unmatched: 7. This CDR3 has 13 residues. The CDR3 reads CAWTDRVVEKLFF. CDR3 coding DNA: TGTGCCTGGACAGACAGGGTAGTCGAAAAACTGTTTTTT. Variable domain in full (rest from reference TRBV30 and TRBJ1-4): SQTIHQWPATLVQPVGSPLSLECTVEGTSNPNLYWYRQAAGRGLQLLFYSVGIGQISSEVPQNLSASRPQDRQFILSSKKLLLSDSGFYLCAWTDRVVEKLFFGSGTQLSVL.

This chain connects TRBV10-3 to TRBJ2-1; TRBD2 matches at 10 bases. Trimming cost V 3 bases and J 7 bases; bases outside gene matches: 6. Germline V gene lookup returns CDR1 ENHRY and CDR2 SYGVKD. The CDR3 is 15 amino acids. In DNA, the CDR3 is TGTGCCATCAGTGAAGGGGCTAGCGGGAGAAATGAGCAGTTCTTC. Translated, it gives CAISEGASGRNEQFF.